These 2 T cell receptor beta chains share one sample of origin, sequenced in a study of tumor-infiltrating lymphocytes in oesophageal squamous cell carcinoma. In TCRdb, the PCR reads were re-called with MiXCR into one record per CDR3 protein. The repertoire includes 18,000 or so distinct CDR3 sequences, over 40% of them detected once, and 13% sits in the top ten. The sample was normal esophageal tissue next to the tumor. The origin of the receptors is a male donor with esophageal squamous cell carcinoma.

The V call is TRBV12-3 or TRBV12-4, the J call TRBJ2-1, with D perhaps TRBD2 (7 bases). Trimming stripped 2 bases from V and 9 bases from J, with 17 bases between. The CDR3 totals 15 residues. CDR3 sequence reads: CASSLLGGRGGEQFF. CDR3 nucleotides: TGTGCCAGCAGTTTACTTGGCGGGAGAGGGGGTGAGCAGTTCTTC.

Many counts were recorded for this clonotype. The gene calls are TRBV10-3 and TRBJ2-1; D unclear. The CDR3 covers 17 residues. Trimming stripped 0 bases from V and 0 bases from J, with 12 bases between. Germline CDR1 ENHRY, CDR2 SYGVKD. This chain's CDR3 is CAISESMGASSYNEQFF. The CDR3 nucleotides read TGTGCCATCAGTGAGTCGATGGGCGCGAGCTCCTACAATGAGCAGTTCTTC.